The sequence of this T cell receptor beta chain was determined in a study of T cell responses to AZD1222 COVID-19 vaccine. Method: immunoSEQ multiplex PCR; TCRdb's copy keeps in-frame clones and lacks some. The data contain around 130,000 clones, roughly 86% of them singletons. Germline V gene data show CDR1 as SEHNR and CDR2 as FQNEAQ (reference sequence). The length of the CDR3 is 15 residues. V shed 6 bases and J 9 bases; nucleotides not matched to a gene: 7. This TCR was sampled from an adult who received the AZD1222 COVID-19 vaccine. The sample was peripheral blood, taken 28 days after the second AZD1222 dose. The J gene is TRBJ2-1, the V gene TRBV7-9; 14 nucleotides match TRBD2. The CDR3 region is CASSLWTSGGTEQFF. The CDR3 coding sequence is TGTGCCAGCAGTTTATGGACTAGCGGGGGGACTGAGCAGTTCTTC.